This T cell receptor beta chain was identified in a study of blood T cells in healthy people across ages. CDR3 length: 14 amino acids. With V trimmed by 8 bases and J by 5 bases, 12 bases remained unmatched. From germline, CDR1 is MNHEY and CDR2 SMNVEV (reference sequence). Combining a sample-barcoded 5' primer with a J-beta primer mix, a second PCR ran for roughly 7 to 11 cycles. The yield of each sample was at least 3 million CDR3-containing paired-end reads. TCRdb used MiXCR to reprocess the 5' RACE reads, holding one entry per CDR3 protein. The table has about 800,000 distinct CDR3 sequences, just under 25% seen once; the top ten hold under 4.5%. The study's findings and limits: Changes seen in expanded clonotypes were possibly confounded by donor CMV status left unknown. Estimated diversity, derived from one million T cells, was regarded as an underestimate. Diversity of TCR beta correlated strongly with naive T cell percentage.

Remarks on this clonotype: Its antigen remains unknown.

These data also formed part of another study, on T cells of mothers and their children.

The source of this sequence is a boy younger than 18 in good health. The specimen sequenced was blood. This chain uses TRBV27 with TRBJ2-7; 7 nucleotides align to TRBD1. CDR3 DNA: TGTGCCAGCCGAACAGGGGCACTAGGGAACGAGCAGTACTTC. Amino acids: CASRTGALGNEQYF.